The rows below give T cell receptor beta chains drawn from one sample of a study of blood T cells in healthy people across ages. TCRdb processed the 5' RACE reads anew with MiXCR; each CDR3 protein has one entry. The sample contains around 990,000 distinct CDR3 sequences, roughly 24% of which appear only once. This sample was shared with a second study, whose subject was T cells of mothers and their children.

Specimen: blood. These TCRs come from a girl aged 2-15 years in good health. Both conserved end residues are part of each CDR3. The D gene is left open where the match is weak. Expanded clones are given a class, and other clones once, few, many or no size at all.

d_call j_call cdr3_length clone_size v_call cdr3_nt cdr3_aa
TRBD1 TRBJ1-4 14 many TRBV7-8 TGTGCCAGCAGCCCAGGACAGGCGAATGAAAAACTGTTTTTT CASSPGQANEKLFF
. TRBJ2-7 13 . TRBV5-1 TGCGCCAGCAGCGATACCGGAGGCTACGAGCAGTACTTC CASSDTGGYEQYF
. TRBJ2-3 15 . TRBV7-9 TGTGCCAGCAGCTTAGCTGTCGAGCCCACAGATACGCAGTATTTT CASSLAVEPTDTQYF
. TRBJ2-7 13 many TRBV7-2 TGTGCCAGCAGCTTCAGCGGTACCTACGAGCAGTACTTC CASSFSGTYEQYF
TRBD1 TRBJ2-5 12 few TRBV29-1 TGCAGCGATGGACAGGGACAAGAGACCCAGTACTTC CSDGQGQETQYF
TRBD2 TRBJ2-1 15 few TRBV2 TGTGCCAGCAGGGGGAGAGCGGGGGGGGTTAATGAGCAGTTCTTC CASRGRAGGVNEQFF
. TRBJ2-7 17 . TRBV12-5 TGTGCTAGTGGTTTGGTACTTAGTGGGAAACAGGGAAACGAGCAGTACTTC CASGLVLSGKQGNEQYF
. TRBJ2-7 14 . TRBV5-1 TGCGCCAGCAGCTTTGAGGCTGAACACTACGAGCAGTACTTC CASSFEAEHYEQYF
. TRBJ2-1 12 . TRBV29-1 TGCAGCGTTTCCCCGGGCGGGAATGAGCAGTTCTTC CSVSPGGNEQFF
TRBD1 TRBJ2-7 14 few TRBV7-9 TGTGCCAGCAGCAGCGTCGTAGGGGGCCACGAGCAGTACTTC CASSSVVGGHEQYF
. TRBJ2-7 14 few TRBV27 TGTGCCAGCAGCTTAGGAAACGAGTTCTACGAGCAGTACTTC CASSLGNEFYEQYF
. TRBJ2-1 17 few TRBV14 TGTGCCAGCAGCCAAGAAGGGCCACACTCCGCCTACAATGAGCAGTTCTTC CASSQEGPHSAYNEQFF
TRBD2 TRBJ2-5 16 few TRBV25-1 TGTGCCAGCAGTGAATGGGATAGCGGGAGGGGGGAGACCCAGTACTTC CASSEWDSGRGETQYF
. TRBJ1-1 12 . TRBV29-1 TGCAGCGTTGTAGGGACATCGACTGAAGCTTTCTTT CSVVGTSTEAFF
. TRBJ2-5 15 few TRBV24-1 TGTGCCACCAGTCAGCCCTGGGCAGGAGAAGAGACCCAGTACTTC CATSQPWAGEETQYF
TRBD1 TRBJ2-1 18 few TRBV6-5 TGTGCCAGCAGTTACCCTCATACTGGGACAGCCAACTTCAATGAGCAGTTCTTC CASSYPHTGTANFNEQFF
. TRBJ1-5 14 few TRBV10-3 TGTGCCATCAGTGCAAGTCGTAGCAATCAGCCCCAGCATTTT CAISASRSNQPQHF